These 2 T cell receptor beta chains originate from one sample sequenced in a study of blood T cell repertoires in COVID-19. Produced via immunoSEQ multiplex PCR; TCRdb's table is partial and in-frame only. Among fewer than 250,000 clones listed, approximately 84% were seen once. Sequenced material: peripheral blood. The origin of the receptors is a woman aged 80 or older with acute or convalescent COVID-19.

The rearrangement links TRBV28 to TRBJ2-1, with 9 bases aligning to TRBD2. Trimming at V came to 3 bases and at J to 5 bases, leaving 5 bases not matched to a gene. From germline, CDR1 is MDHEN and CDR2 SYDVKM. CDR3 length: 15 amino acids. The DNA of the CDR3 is TGTGCCAGCAGTTTTAGCGGGAGCGGGGACAATGAGCAGTTCTTC. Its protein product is CASSFSGSGDNEQFF.

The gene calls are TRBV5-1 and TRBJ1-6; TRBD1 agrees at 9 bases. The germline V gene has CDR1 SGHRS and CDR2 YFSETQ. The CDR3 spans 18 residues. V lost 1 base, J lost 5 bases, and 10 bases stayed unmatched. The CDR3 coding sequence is TGCGCCAGCAGCTTGTTATCGGGACAGGGCCCGAATAATTCACCCCTCCACTTT. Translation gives CASSLLSGQGPNNSPLHF.